This TCR beta chain was captured in a study of PD-1 blockade in classical Hodgkin lymphoma. Notes on the study in general: What caused the repertoire differences, perhaps disease activity or prior therapy, remains undefined. As was reported, newly diagnosed patients showed lower baseline TCR diversity than healthy donors did.

This CDR3 region has 15 residues. The V gene lost 0 bases and the J gene lost 3 bases, with 12 bases spanning the gap. The germline CDR1 and CDR2 sequences are SGHRS and YFSETQ. Sequenced by immunoSEQ multiplex PCR; TCRdb stores in-frame clones only, minus some. The sample has tens of thousands of clones, approximately 90% seen once. Autologous stem cell transplantation was followed by relapse in every patient, and brentuximab vedotin exposure varied. As for this clone: Its specificity is not known.

V usage is TRBV5-1 and J usage is TRBJ1-1, with D possibly TRBD1 on 5 matching bases. Here the sequenced sample was peripheral blood mononuclear cells (PBMCs), taken at baseline. This TCR was sampled from a human donor with classical Hodgkin lymphoma. Here the CDR3 DNA reads TGCGCCAGCAGCTTGGGGGGCAGGCCCTACACTGAAGCTTTCTTT. This sequence encodes CASSLGGRPYTEAFF.